This T cell receptor (beta chain) was documented in a study of OX40 agonist ivuxolimab in advanced cancers. Assay used: immunoSEQ multiplex PCR; TCRdb lists only in-frame clones, some missing. Among 70,000 to 85,000 clones listed, approximately 93% were seen once. From germline, CDR1 is LNHNV and CDR2 YYDKDF (reference sequence). Trimming removed 3 bases from V and 4 bases from J, with 15 bases in between. The CDR3 totals 15 residues. The chain joins TRBV15 to TRBJ1-1, with D perhaps TRBD1 (5 bases). This specimen was CD4+ or CD8+ T cells sorted from blood, taken in a trial of the OX40 agonist ivuxolimab. This clonotype was obtained from an adult with an advanced solid tumor such as melanoma, head and neck, liver or kidney cancer. The CDR3 is CATSSESVGATEAFF. As DNA, the CDR3 is TGTGCCACCAGCAGTGAGTCGGTAGGGGCCACTGAAGCTTTCTTT.